This TCR beta chain was captured in a study of T cells in narcolepsy. Overall study: Enrolled donors included narcolepsy type 1 or type 2 patients and healthy controls. Findings and caveats of the study: Healthy controls reportedly lacked the autoreactive clonotypes serially found in patients' blood. Same-patient CSF and blood CD4+ T cell clonotypes included HCRT-specific and TRIB2-specific autoreactive ones. No autoreactive T cell clone sequences appeared in some memory CD4+ repertoires.

The germline V gene has CDR1 KGHSH and CDR2 LQKENI. With 3 bases clipped from V and 3 bases from J, the junction kept 1 base outside the gene matches. This CDR3 comprises 14 residues. Turning to this clone: The antigen is unknown.

The method was immunoSEQ multiplex PCR; TCRdb's version includes in-frame clones alone and lacks a portion of them. The sample includes approximately 30,000 clones, roughly 80% of them seen just once. The receptor was derived from a human donor with narcolepsy. The sample was CD45RA- memory CD4+ T cells from PBMCs. The V call is TRBV18, the J call TRBJ1-5, with TRBD1 identical over 8 bases. The CDR3 reads CASSPDRVNQPQHF. Here the CDR3 DNA reads TGTGCCAGCTCACCGGACAGGGTCAATCAGCCCCAGCATTTT.